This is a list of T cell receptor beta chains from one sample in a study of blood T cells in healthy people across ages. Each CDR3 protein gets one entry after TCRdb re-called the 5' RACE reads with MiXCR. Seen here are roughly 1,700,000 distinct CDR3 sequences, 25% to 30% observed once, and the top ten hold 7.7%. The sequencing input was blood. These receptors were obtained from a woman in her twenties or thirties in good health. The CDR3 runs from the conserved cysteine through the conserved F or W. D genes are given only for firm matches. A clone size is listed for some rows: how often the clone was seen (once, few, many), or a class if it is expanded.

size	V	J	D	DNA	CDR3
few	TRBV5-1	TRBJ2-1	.	TGCGCCAGCAGCTTGAAAGTAGATGAGCAGTTCTTC	CASSLKVDEQFF
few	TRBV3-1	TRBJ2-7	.	TGTGCCAGCAGCCCCCGCGGACAGCGCTACGAGCAGTACTTC	CASSPRGQRYEQYF
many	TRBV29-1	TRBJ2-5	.	TGCAGCGCCTCTGACGGTCAAGAGACCCAGTACTTC	CSASDGQETQYF
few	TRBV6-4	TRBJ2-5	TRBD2	TGTGCCAGCCCCCTCAGGGCTAGCGGGAGGGAGACCCAGTACTTC	CASPLRASGRETQYF
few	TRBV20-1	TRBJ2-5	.	TGCAGTGCTAGAGATCGGGCAGCGAGCCAAGAGACCCAGTACTTC	CSARDRAASQETQYF
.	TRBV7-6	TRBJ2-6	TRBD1	TGTGCCAGCAGCTTATGGCCGATACAGGGGGCCTCTCTTGGGGCCAACGTCCTGACTTTC	CASSLWPIQGASLGANVLTF
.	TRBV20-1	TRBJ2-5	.	TGTAGTGCTAAAGATAGAGCCAGGGATGTAGAGACCCAGTACTTC	CSAKDRARDVETQYF
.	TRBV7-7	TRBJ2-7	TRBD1	TGTACCAGCAGCTTCGGGACAGGGTCCTACGAGCAGTACTTC	CTSSFGTGSYEQYF
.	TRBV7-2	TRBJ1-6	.	TGTGCCAGCACCCCGGCTTTATGGGGGAGTTCACCCCTCCACTTT	CASTPALWGSSPLHF
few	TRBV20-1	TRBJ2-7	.	TGCAGTGCTAGTCTGAGGGGCTACGAGCAGTACTTC	CSASLRGYEQYF
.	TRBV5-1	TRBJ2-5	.	TGCGCCAGCAGCACCCCGTGGTACCGGGACATCCTACAAGAGACCCAGTACTTC	CASSTPWYRDILQETQYF
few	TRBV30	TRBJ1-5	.	TGTGCCTGGAGTAGATCAGGGGATCAGCCCCAGCATTTT	CAWSRSGDQPQHF
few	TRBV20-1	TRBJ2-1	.	TGCAGTGCCAAGAGAAGCTCCTACAATGAGCAGTTCTTC	CSAKRSSYNEQFF
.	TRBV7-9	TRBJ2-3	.	TGTGCCAGCAGCCCAGGGGCCACGGGATCCCGTACAGATACGCAGTATTTT	CASSPGATGSRTDTQYF
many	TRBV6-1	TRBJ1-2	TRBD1	TGTGCCAGCAGTCATCTCTCAAGGGACAGGGCGTACTCTAACTATGGCTACACCTTC	CASSHLSRDRAYSNYGYTF
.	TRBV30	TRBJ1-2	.	TGTGCCTGGAATGAGGAGGGGTCGGTTGGCTACACCTTC	CAWNEEGSVGYTF
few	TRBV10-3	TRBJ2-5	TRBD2	TGTGCCATCAGTGAACCAAAGCGGGACGTGAAGACCCAGTACTTC	CAISEPKRDVKTQYF
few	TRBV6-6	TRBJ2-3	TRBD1	TGTGCCAGTACCGATCGACAGGGTATCCCAGATACGCAGTATTTT	CASTDRQGIPDTQYF
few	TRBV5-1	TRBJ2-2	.	TGCGCCAGCAGCTTAGGTAGCGCTCGGAACACCGGGGAGCTGTTTTTT	CASSLGSARNTGELFF
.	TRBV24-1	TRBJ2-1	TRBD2	TGTGCCACCAGTGCCGGAAGCGGGGGGAATGAGCAGTTCTTC	CATSAGSGGNEQFF
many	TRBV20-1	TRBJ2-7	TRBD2	TGCAGTGCTGGGTCCTCCGGGACTAGCGGGACGTACGAGCAGTACTTC	CSAGSSGTSGTYEQYF
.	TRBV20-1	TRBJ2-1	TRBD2	TGCAGTCCCCTGTTTCGTGGTAGCGGGTCTCTGGATGAGCAGTTCTTC	CSPLFRGSGSLDEQFF
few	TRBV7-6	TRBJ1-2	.	TGTGCCAGCAGCTTAGCTCGGGGAGGGATCTATGGCTACACCTTC	CASSLARGGIYGYTF
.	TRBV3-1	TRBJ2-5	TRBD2	TGTGCCAGCAGCCAAGGCATTAGCGGGGGCCAAGAGACCCAGTACTTC	CASSQGISGGQETQYF
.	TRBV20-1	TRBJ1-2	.	TGCAGTGCTAGGGCTGTTGGGACACCAAACTACACCTTC	CSARAVGTPNYTF
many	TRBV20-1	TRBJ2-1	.	TGCAGTGCAAAGCCCGGCGGGTACTCCTACAATGAGCAGTTCTTC	CSAKPGGYSYNEQFF
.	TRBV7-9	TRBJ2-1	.	TGCGCCAGCAGCTTTACGGGGTACTACAATGAGCAGTTCTTC	CASSFTGYYNEQFF
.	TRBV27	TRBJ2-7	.	TGTGCCAGCAGCCCGAGGGTACCGTGGGAGCAGTACTTC	CASSPRVPWEQYF
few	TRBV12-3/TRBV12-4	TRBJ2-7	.	TGTGCCAGCAGTCTCCAGGGAAACTCCTACGAGCAGTACTTC	CASSLQGNSYEQYF
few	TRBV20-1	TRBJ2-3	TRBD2	TGCAGTTTGGTACGGACTAGCGCAGATACGCAGTATTTT	CSLVRTSADTQYF
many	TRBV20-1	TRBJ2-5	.	TGCAGTGGGACAGCGAACCAAGAGACCCAGTACTTC	CSGTANQETQYF
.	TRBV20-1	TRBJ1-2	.	TGCAGTGCTAGTTACAGGGAGGTTTTTGGCTACACCTTC	CSASYREVFGYTF
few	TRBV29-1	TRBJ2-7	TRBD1	TGCAGCGCCCCCGGGACAGGGGACTACGAGCAGTACTTC	CSAPGTGDYEQYF
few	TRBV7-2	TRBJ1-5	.	TGTGCCAGCAGCTTAACCCCCTTAATGCAGCCCCAGCATTTT	CASSLTPLMQPQHF
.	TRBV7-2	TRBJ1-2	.	TGTGCCAGCAGCAAAGACAGGCACAATGGCTACACCTTC	CASSKDRHNGYTF
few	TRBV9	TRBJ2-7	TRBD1	TGTGCCAGCAGCGGACGGACAGGCTCCCTCTACGAGCAGTACTTC	CASSGRTGSLYEQYF
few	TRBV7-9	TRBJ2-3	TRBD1	TGTGCCATCAGCCCGCCCTGGGGGACAGCCACAGATACGCAGTATTTT	CAISPPWGTATDTQYF
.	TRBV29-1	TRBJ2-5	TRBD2	TGCAGCGTGGCCGGGACTAGCGGGGGGAAGATGACCCAGTACTTC	CSVAGTSGGKMTQYF
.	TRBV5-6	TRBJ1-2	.	TGTGCCAGCAGCCAATGGCCGGCTCGTGGCTACACCTTC	CASSQWPARGYTF
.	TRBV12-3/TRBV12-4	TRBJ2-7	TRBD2	TGTGCCAGCAGTTCCTCCTCTAGCGGGAGGGCATACGAGCAGTACTTC	CASSSSSSGRAYEQYF
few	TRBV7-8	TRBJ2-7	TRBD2	TGTGCCAGCACCATTGGGACTAGCGGGGGAAACTACGAGCAGTACTTC	CASTIGTSGGNYEQYF
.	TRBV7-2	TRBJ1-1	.	TGTGCCAGCAGCAAAAAGGGGTTAGGGGGCACTGAAGCTTTCTTT	CASSKKGLGGTEAFF
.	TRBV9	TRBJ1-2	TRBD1	TGTGCCAGCAGCGTAGGCCCGGGACAGGTCGCTAACTATGGCTACACCTTC	CASSVGPGQVANYGYTF
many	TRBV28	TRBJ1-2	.	TGTGCCAGCAGCAGGCTAACTCCCTATGGCTACACCTTC	CASSRLTPYGYTF
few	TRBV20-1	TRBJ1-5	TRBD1	TGCAGTGCTAGGAAAGGGACAGGGTTGAATCAGCCCCAGCATTTT	CSARKGTGLNQPQHF
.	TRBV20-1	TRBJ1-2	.	TGCAGTGCTGACCTAAGCGGATCCTATGGCTACACCTTC	CSADLSGSYGYTF
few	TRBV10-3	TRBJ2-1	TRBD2	TGTGCCATCTCTGGCAGGCATGCAGCGGGAGTAAAATCCAATGAGCAGTTCTTC	CAISGRHAAGVKSNEQFF
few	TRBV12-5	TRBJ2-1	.	TGTGCTAGTGGTTTTGAGGGAAATGAGCAGTTCTTC	CASGFEGNEQFF
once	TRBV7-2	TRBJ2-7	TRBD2	TGTGCCCGCAGCTTAATTCGCGGGAGTGATAAGTACGAGCAGTACTTC	CARSLIRGSDKYEQYF
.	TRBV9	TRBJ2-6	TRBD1	TGTGCCAGCAGCGTGGCCGACCGGGACAGGGGAATCTCCTCTGGGGCCAACGTCCTGACTTTC	CASSVADRDRGISSGANVLTF
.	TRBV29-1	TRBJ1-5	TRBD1	TGCAGCGGTGGGACAGGGGGATCTCAGCCCCAGCATTTT	CSGGTGGSQPQHF
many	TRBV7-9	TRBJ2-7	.	TGTGCCAGCAGTTTCAGAGCCAGGGGTAAGGACGAGCAGTACTTC	CASSFRARGKDEQYF
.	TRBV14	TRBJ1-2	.	TGTGCCAGCAGCCTGGGGTCTAAAGGCTACACCTTC	CASSLGSKGYTF